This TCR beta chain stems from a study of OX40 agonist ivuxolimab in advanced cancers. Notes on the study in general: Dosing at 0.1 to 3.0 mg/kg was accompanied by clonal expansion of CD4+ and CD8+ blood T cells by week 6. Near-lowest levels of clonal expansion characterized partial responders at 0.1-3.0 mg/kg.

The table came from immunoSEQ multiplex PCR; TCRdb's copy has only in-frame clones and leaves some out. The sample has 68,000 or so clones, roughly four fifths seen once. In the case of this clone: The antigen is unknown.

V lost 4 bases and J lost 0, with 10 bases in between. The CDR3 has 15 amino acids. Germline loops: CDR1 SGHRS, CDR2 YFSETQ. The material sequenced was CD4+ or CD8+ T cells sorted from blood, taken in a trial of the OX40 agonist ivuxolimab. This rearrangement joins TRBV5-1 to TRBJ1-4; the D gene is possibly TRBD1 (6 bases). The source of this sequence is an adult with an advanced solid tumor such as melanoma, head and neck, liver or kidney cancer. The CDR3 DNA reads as TGCGCCAGCAGCGAGGGACAAGCAACTAATGAAAAACTGTTTTTT. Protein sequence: CASSEGQATNEKLFF.